A single sample is the source of the 29 T cell receptor beta chains below, sequenced in a study of regulatory T cells in long-lasting Graves disease. Time point given: persistent/refractory GD, antithyroid drugs over 5 years with positive TRAb. TCR sequences were obtained from RNA taken from PBMCs. Arm-PCR of CDR3 regions with iRepertoire HTBI primers generated TCR beta libraries. TCRdb re-called the multiplex PCR reads through MiXCR, storing one row per CDR3 protein. The sample gives approximately 470,000 distinct CDR3 sequences, less than 25% of which show up once; under 9% is in the top ten. Source: peripheral blood mononuclear cells (PBMCs), taken when the disease was refractory, from a patient treated with antithyroid drugs. These receptors came from a female donor with Graves disease.

The CDR3 here is CASSFGLVTNTGELFF. CDR3 in DNA: TGCGCCAGCAGCTTCGGACTCGTGACGAACACCGGGGAGCTGTTTTTT. This rearrangement joins TRBV5-1 to TRBJ2-2, with TRBD2 as a possible D gene (5 bases). Germline CDR1 reads SGHRS; CDR2 reads YFSETQ. Between the trimmed V and J ends, which lost 2 bases and 0 bases, there was a span of 11 bases. The CDR3 contains 16 residues.

Note on this clonotype: A read error may be the cause here, since a much bigger clone is one base away. V is TRBV28 and J is TRBJ1-5; D uncertain. The CDR3 sequence is 14 residues long. Germline lookup yields CDR1 MDHEN and CDR2 SYDVKM. Written as DNA, the CDR3 is TGTGCCAGCAGCCCCTCGGCGGGGAATCAGCCCCAGCTTTTT. Translation: CASSPSAGNQPQLF.

In this sample, this clonotype turned up a few times. V usage is TRBV7-9 and J usage is TRBJ2-7, with D possibly matching TRBD1 (6 bases). The CDR3 extends over 14 amino acids. CDR1 is SEHNR and CDR2 is FQNEAQ in the germline V gene (reference sequence). V dropped 4 bases and J dropped 3 bases, with 13 bases sitting between them. The CDR3 DNA is TGTGCCAGCAGCTCGGACAGCTGGGGCTACGAGCAGTACTTC. Translated: CASSSDSWGYEQYF.

This clonotype showed up many times. V is TRBV5-1 and J is TRBJ1-1; 8 bases are a match to TRBD1. J gave up 3 bases and V 4 bases, and 14 bases lay outside the gene matches. Germline assignment: CDR1 SGHRS and CDR2 YFSETQ. The CDR3 covers 17 residues. The CDR3 DNA is TGCGCCAGCAGCCCGATACGACAGGGGAAAATACACACTGAAGCTTTCTTT. Translation: CASSPIRQGKIHTEAFF.

The chain carries TRBV5-1 and TRBJ1-1; D is perhaps TRBD1 (6 bases). The germline V gene encodes CDR1 SGHRS and CDR2 YFSETQ. V shed 3 bases and J shed 0 bases, with 15 bases lying between them. The CDR3 length is 16 residues. The DNA of the CDR3 is TGCGCCAGCAGCTCGGTCGGGGGGGCAATGAACACTGAAGCTTTCTTT. Its translation: CASSSVGGAMNTEAFF.

The chain recombines TRBV27 with TRBJ1-2, with TRBD1 identical over 10 bases. Losses at the gene ends were 9 bases for V and 8 bases for J; bases not matched to a gene: 3. CDR1 is MNHEY, CDR2 SMNVEV, per germline (reference sequence). The CDR3 length is 11 residues. For the CDR3, the DNA is TGTGCCAGTGGGACAGGGGAAGGCTACACCTTC. Its translation: CASGTGEGYTF.

The sample holds a few counts of this clonotype. J is TRBJ2-2 and V is TRBV11-2; 11 nucleotides agree with TRBD2. With V trimmed by 6 bases and J by 6 bases, 12 bases remained unmatched. The CDR3 is made up of 17 amino acids. Per the germline V gene, CDR1 is SGHAT and CDR2 is FQNNGV. CDR3 sequence: CASSLTELAGVSGELFF. Written as DNA, the CDR3 is TGTGCCAGCAGTCTCACGGAACTAGCGGGAGTGTCCGGGGAGCTGTTTTTT.

This clonotype was seen many times. This sequence joins TRBV28 and TRBJ2-7; TRBD1 matches at 7 bases. The J segment lost 6 bases and the V segment lost 2 bases, leaving 7 bases of the junction unmatched. The germline gives CDR1 MDHEN, CDR2 SYDVKM. The CDR3 has 14 amino acids. The CDR3: CASSLEGAVGEQYF. Here the CDR3 DNA reads TGTGCCAGCAGTTTAGAGGGGGCAGTAGGCGAGCAGTACTTC.

Of note for this clonotype: A much larger clonotype is one base distant, so this may be a read error. As DNA, the CDR3 is TGTGCCAGCAGTTATAATCGGTACCAAGGGACCCAGTACTTC. It translates to CASSYNRYQGTQYF. The chain has TRBV6-2 or TRBV6-3 and TRBJ2-5; D unresolved. This CDR3 has 14 amino acids. Germline lookup yields CDR1 MNHEY and CDR2 SVGEGT.

The chain recombines TRBV5-6 with TRBJ2-2; TRBD2 agrees at 11 bases. Germline V gives CDR1 SGHDT, CDR2 YYEEEE. Losses at the gene ends were 0 bases for V and 7 bases for J; bases not matched to a gene: 5. CDR3 length: 16 amino acids. The CDR3 here is CASSLELAGADGELFF. The DNA of the CDR3 is TGTGCCAGCAGCTTGGAACTAGCGGGAGCGGACGGGGAGCTGTTTTTT.

The chain combines TRBV29-1 with TRBJ1-1, with 9 bases aligning to TRBD1. Germline V gives CDR1 SQVTM, CDR2 ANQGSEA. The CDR3 runs 13 residues. The V and J ends lost 6 bases and 5 bases, in that order; junction bases with no gene match: 7. CDR3 DNA sequence: TGCAGCGTGAGACAGGGGGTCGGGACTGAAGCTTTCTTT. Amino acids: CSVRQGVGTEAFF.

Many counts were recorded for this clonotype. J is TRBJ1-1 and V is TRBV19; TRBD1 is a possible D gene (5 bases). Trimming removed 3 bases from V and 3 bases from J, with 26 bases in between. The germline V gene has CDR1 LNHDA and CDR2 SQIVND (reference sequence). This CDR3 comprises 19 residues. CDR3 protein: CASSIPPQDGGWEDTEAFF. In nucleotides, the CDR3 is TGTGCCAGTAGTATCCCCCCACAGGATGGGGGTTGGGAGGACACTGAAGCTTTCTTT.

This clonotype appeared many times. DNA for the CDR3: TGTGCCAGCAGCAAAAAGGGATTCACTGAAGCTTTCTTT. It yields the protein CASSKKGFTEAFF. V is TRBV6-1 and J is TRBJ1-1; D uncertain. Trimming shortened V by 6 bases and J by 4 bases, and 12 bases separated the two germline ends. The CDR3 runs 13 residues. CDR1 is MNHNS and CDR2 is SASEGT in the germline V gene.

The V call is TRBV6-5, the J call TRBJ2-7; TRBD1 matches 9 bases. Germline V gene data show CDR1 as MNHEY and CDR2 as SVGAGI. The CDR3 runs to 16 residues. The V gene end was trimmed by 4 bases and the J gene end by 0 bases; junction bases not matched to a gene: 7. In DNA form, the CDR3 reads TGTGCCAGCAGTTCCAGACAGGGGGGTTTCTCCTACGAGCAGTACTTC. As protein: CASSSRQGGFSYEQYF.

This chain uses TRBV6-5 with TRBJ1-6; no clear D gene. Germline lookup yields CDR1 MNHEY and CDR2 SVGAGI. The CDR3 extends over 17 amino acids. V lost 2 bases, J lost 2 bases, and 13 bases lay in between. The CDR3 here is CASSYPITKTYNSPLHF. CDR3 nucleotides: TGTGCCAGCAGTTACCCTATAACGAAGACCTATAATTCACCCCTCCACTTT.

The chain links TRBV6-1 to TRBJ2-3, with 11 nucleotides matching TRBD1. CDR1 is MNHNS and CDR2 is SASEGT in the germline V gene. The CDR3 consists of 15 residues. Trimming removed 6 bases from V and 3 bases from J; junction bases left unmatched: 5. In DNA, the CDR3 is TGTGCCAGCAGCCGGACAGGGGGCGAGACAGATACGCAGTATTTT. Protein: CASSRTGGETDTQYF.

This clonotype was seen ten or more times. The chain's CDR3 is CASSLAGTGLRSKQYF. The CDR3 DNA reads as TGTGCCAGCAGCTTAGCCGGGACCGGGCTACGAAGCAAGCAGTACTTC. The chain has TRBV11-2 and TRBJ2-7; possibly TRBD1 or TRBD2 for D (5 bases each). Germline loops: CDR1 SGHAT, CDR2 FQNNGV. Trimming removed 1 base at V and 8 bases at J, with 21 bases between. The CDR3 is made up of 16 amino acids.

This clonotype was counted many times. The chain has TRBV7-9 and TRBJ2-7; 10 positions match TRBD1. Germline V CDR1 and CDR2: SEHNR, FQNEAQ (reference sequence). V was clipped by 5 bases and J by 3 bases; unmatched bases: 4. This CDR3 has 14 residues. CDR3 in DNA: TGTGCCAGCAGCGTGACAGGGGGCTACTACGAGCAGTACTTC. Translating it yields CASSVTGGYYEQYF.

Here the CDR3 reads CATSILVSGQETQYF. DNA of the CDR3: TGTGCCACCAGTATACTAGTGTCGGGCCAAGAGACCCAGTACTTC. The chain recombines TRBV24-1 with TRBJ2-5, with D perhaps TRBD2 (5 bases). Germline V gene lookup returns CDR1 KGHDR and CDR2 SFDVKD. Trimming left V 6 bases short and J 1 base short, with 14 bases between. The CDR3 is 15 amino acids.

The chain has TRBV7-2 and TRBJ2-6; weak D call: TRBD2 (6 bases). The germline V gene encodes CDR1 SGHTA and CDR2 FQGNSA. Trimming removed 2 bases at V and 4 bases at J, with 12 bases between. This CDR3 has 16 residues. CDR3 in DNA: TGTGCCAGCAGCTTATCCGGGACTGGAGGGGCCAACGTCCTGACTTTC. Translating gives CASSLSGTGGANVLTF.

This clonotype was recorded a few times. This chain connects TRBV24-1 to TRBJ2-1; no clear D gene. The CDR3 is made up of 12 amino acids. The ends were cut back, 3 bases at V and 6 bases at J, with 5 bases in the middle. CDR1 and CDR2 from the germline V gene are KGHDR and SFDVKD. In nucleotides, the CDR3 is TGTGCCACCAGTGATCGTGGCAATGAGCAGTTCTTC. Amino acids: CATSDRGNEQFF.

There are a few counts of this clonotype. The chain joins TRBV12-3 or TRBV12-4 to TRBJ2-3, with 10 bases matching TRBD2. The junction had 7 bases not matched to a gene; V was cut back by 5 bases and J by 5 bases. The CDR3 has 15 residues. In DNA form, the CDR3 reads TGTGCCAGCAGTCCCCTAGCGGGAGTGGGAGATACGCAGTATTTT. It yields the protein CASSPLAGVGDTQYF.

This clonotype turned up a few times. The chain combines TRBV4-2 with TRBJ1-2; possibly TRBD1 for D (5 bases). Trimming removed 0 bases from V and 1 base from J, with 12 bases in between. CDR1 is LGHNA, CDR2 YNFKEQ, per germline. The CDR3 runs 16 residues. The CDR3 here is CASSQDGTGLNYGYTF. The CDR3 DNA follows: TGTGCCAGCAGCCAAGACGGGACGGGACTTAACTATGGCTACACCTTC.

Many counts were recorded for this clonotype. The gene calls are TRBV25-1 and TRBJ2-7; no clear D gene. V lost 2 bases and J lost 5, with 7 bases in between. The CDR3 has 12 amino acids. CDR1 is MGHDK and CDR2 is SYGVNS in the germline V gene. This chain's CDR3 is CASSENQDEQYF. In DNA form, the CDR3 reads TGTGCCAGCAGTGAAAACCAGGACGAGCAGTACTTC.

The gene calls are TRBV4-1 and TRBJ2-7, with D possibly matching TRBD2 (5 bases). The CDR3 totals 15 residues. Germline V gene data show CDR1 as MGHRA and CDR2 as YSYEKL. V lost 3 bases to trimming and J lost 0 bases, with 12 bases between them. CDR3: CASSQRAEASYEQYF. DNA for the CDR3: TGCGCCAGCAGCCAGAGGGCAGAAGCCTCCTACGAGCAGTACTTC.

Ten or more counts support this clonotype. The gene calls are TRBV4-2 and TRBJ1-1; no firm D call. The CDR3 has 15 residues. Germline loops: CDR1 LGHNA, CDR2 YNFKEQ. Trimming cost V 0 bases and J 0 bases, with 8 bases left between them. As DNA, the CDR3 is TGTGCCAGCAGCCAAGAAATTAGGGTGAACACTGAAGCTTTCTTT. Translated: CASSQEIRVNTEAFF.

This chain joins TRBV4-1 and TRBJ1-2; TRBD1 aligns across 10 bases. Per the germline V gene, CDR1 is MGHRA and CDR2 is YSYEKL. The CDR3 spans 14 residues. Trimming took 6 bases from V and 8 from J; bases not matched to a gene: 9. The CDR3 loop is CASRGTGVSLGYTF. The CDR3 nucleotides are TGCGCCAGCAGAGGGACAGGGGTGTCTTTGGGCTACACCTTC.

The chain couples TRBV6-2 or TRBV6-3 to TRBJ2-7; perhaps D is TRBD1 or TRBD2 (5 bases each). Germline V gene data show CDR1 as MNHEY and CDR2 as SVGEGT. The V gene lost 5 bases and the J gene lost 2 bases, with 7 bases spanning the gap. This CDR3 contains 12 residues. The CDR3 reads CASSGDPYEQYF. The CDR3 bases are TGTGCCAGCAGTGGGGACCCCTACGAGCAGTACTTC.

With respect to this clonotype: Since a much larger clone is just one base distant, this may be a read error. The V gene is TRBV12-3 or TRBV12-4, the J gene TRBJ2-5, with a tentative D call TRBD2 (5 bases). The CDR3 is made up of 11 amino acids. CDR3: CAGSLEDTQYF. In DNA, the CDR3 is TGTGCCGGCAGTTTGGAGGACACCCAGTACTTC.